Given below is one T cell receptor (beta chain) in context. This CDR3 is built from 15 residues. Trimming at V came to 0 bases and at J to 2 bases, leaving 4 bases not matched to a gene. Germline V gives CDR1 LGHNT, CDR2 FRNRAP. The record originates from a study of shared clonotypes between healthy human individuals. Profiling relied on immunoSEQ multiplex PCR, and the TCRdb table lists in-frame clones only, not all of them. The data contain 2 million to 3 million clones, roughly 93% of them singletons. V is TRBV12-5 and J is TRBJ2-7; 7 bases agree with TRBD1. This TCR derives from a man between 18 and 35 years old in good health. Some clones in this sample may be carry-over from other donors' samples. Sample: naive CD4+ T cells from PBMCs. This sample's subset: CD45RA+ positively selected. The CDR3 is CASGLVQGIPYEQYF. CDR3 sequence (DNA): TGTGCTAGTGGTTTGGTACAGGGGATACCCTACGAGCAGTACTTC.